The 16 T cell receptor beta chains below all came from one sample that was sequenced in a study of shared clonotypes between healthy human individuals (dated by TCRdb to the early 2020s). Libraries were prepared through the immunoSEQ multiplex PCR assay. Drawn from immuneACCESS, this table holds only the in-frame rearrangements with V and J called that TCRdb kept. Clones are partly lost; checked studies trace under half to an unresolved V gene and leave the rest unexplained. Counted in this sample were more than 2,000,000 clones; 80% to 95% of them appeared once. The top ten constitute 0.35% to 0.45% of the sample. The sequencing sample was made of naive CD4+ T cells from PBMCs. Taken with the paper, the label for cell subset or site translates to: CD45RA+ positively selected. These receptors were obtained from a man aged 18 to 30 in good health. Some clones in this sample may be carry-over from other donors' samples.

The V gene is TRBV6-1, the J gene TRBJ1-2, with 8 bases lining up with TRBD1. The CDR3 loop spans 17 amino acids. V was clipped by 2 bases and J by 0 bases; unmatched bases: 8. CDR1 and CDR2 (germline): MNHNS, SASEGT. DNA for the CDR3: TGTGCCAGCAGTGAAAGGACAGGGCCCTTCGCTAACTATGGCTACACCTTC. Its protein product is CASSERTGPFANYGYTF.

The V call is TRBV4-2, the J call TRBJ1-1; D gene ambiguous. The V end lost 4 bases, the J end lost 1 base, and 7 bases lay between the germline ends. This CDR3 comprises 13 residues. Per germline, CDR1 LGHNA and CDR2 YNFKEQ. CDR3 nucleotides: TGTGCCAGCAGCCGCGACAAGAACACTGAAGCTTTCTTT. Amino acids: CASSRDKNTEAFF.

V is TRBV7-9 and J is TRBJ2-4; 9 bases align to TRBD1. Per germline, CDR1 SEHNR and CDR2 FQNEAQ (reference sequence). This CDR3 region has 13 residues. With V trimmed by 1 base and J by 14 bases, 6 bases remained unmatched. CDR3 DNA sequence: TGTGCCAGCAGCTTAGGGTCAACAGGGGGCGAGTACTTC. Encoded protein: CASSLGSTGGEYF. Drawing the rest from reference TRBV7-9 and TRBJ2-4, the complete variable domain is DTGVSQNPRHKITKRGQNVTFRCDPISEHNRLYWYRQTLGQGPEFLTYFQNEAQLEKSRLLSDRFSAERPKGSFSTLEIQRTEQGDSAMYLCASSLGSTGGEYFGAGTRLSVL.

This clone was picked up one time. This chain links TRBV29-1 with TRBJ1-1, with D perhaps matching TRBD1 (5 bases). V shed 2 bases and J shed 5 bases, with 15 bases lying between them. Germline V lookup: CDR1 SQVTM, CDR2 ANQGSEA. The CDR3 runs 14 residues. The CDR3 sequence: CSVESQGRVTEAFF. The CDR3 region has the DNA TGCAGCGTTGAAAGTCAGGGTAGGGTAACTGAAGCTTTCTTT.

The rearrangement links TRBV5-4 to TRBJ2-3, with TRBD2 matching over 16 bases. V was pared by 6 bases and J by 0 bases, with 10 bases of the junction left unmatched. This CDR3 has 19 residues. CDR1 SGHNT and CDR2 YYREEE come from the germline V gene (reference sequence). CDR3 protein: CASIPTGTSGRESTDTQYF. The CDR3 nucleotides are TGTGCCAGCATCCCGACCGGGACTAGCGGGAGGGAGAGCACAGATACGCAGTATTTT.

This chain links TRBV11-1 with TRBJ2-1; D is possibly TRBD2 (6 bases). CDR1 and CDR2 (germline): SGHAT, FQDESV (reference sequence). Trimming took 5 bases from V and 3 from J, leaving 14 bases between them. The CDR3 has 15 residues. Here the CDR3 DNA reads TGTGCCAGCAGCCCGATCGTGCGGGACTACAATGAGCAGTTCTTC. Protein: CASSPIVRDYNEQFF.

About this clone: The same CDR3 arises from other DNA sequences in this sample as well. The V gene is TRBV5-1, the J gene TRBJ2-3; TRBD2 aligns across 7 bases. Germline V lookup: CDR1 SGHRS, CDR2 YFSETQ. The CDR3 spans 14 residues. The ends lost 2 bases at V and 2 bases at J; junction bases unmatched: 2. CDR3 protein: CASSLAGPTDTQYF. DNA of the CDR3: TGCGCCAGCAGCTTAGCGGGACCCACAGATACGCAGTATTTT.

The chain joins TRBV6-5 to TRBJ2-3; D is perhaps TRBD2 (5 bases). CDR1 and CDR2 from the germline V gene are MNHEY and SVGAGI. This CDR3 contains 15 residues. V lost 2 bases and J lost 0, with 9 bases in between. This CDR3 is CASSYQRTSTDTQYF. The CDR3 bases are TGTGCCAGCAGTTACCAACGGACTAGCACAGATACGCAGTATTTT.

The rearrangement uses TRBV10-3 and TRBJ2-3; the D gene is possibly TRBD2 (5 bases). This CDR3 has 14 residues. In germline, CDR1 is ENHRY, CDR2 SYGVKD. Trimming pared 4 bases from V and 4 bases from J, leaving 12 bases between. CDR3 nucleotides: TGTGCCATCAGTGGGAGGACGGACCCAGATACGCAGTATTTT. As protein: CAISGRTDPDTQYF.

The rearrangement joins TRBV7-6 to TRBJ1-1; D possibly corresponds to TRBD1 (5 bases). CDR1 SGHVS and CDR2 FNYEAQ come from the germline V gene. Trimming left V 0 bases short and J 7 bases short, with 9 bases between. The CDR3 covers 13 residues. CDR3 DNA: TGTGCCAGCAGCTTAGCCCGGGGGGATGAAGCTTTCTTT. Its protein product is CASSLARGDEAFF.

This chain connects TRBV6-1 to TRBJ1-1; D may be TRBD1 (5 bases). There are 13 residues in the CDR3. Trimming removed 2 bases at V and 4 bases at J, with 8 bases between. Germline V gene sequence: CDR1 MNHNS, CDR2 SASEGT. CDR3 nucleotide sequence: TGTGCCAGCAGTGAAAAAAGGGGCACTGAAGCTTTCTTT. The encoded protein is CASSEKRGTEAFF.

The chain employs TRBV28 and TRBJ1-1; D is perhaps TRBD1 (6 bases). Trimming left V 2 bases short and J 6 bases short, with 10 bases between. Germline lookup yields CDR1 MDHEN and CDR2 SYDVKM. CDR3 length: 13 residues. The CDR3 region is CASSLGGPSEAFF. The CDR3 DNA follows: TGTGCCAGCAGTTTAGGGGGGCCGTCTGAAGCTTTCTTT.

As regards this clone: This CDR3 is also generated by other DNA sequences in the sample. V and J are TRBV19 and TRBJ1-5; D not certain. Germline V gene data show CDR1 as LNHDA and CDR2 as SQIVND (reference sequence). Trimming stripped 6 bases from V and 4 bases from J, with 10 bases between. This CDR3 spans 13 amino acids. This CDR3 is CASSGSLNQPQHF. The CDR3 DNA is TGTGCCAGTAGCGGCAGCCTTAATCAGCCCCAGCATTTT.

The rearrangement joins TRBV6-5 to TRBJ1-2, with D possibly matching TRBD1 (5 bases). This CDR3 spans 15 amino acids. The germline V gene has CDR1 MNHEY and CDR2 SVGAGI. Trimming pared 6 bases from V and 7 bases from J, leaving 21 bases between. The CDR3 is CASSRGVLAGGGYTF. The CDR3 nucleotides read TGTGCCAGCAGCCGAGGAGTTTTGGCTGGGGGTGGCTACACCTTC.

In nucleotides, the CDR3 is TGTGCCAGCAGCCATCCTTCGGGGGCTAGCGGGCGCCAAGAGACCCAGTACTTC. This encodes CASSHPSGASGRQETQYF. The rearrangement joins TRBV4-2 to TRBJ2-5; 8 positions match TRBD2. The CDR3 covers 18 residues. Germline V lookup: CDR1 LGHNA, CDR2 YNFKEQ. V dropped 3 bases and J dropped 1; count of bases not matched to a gene: 13.

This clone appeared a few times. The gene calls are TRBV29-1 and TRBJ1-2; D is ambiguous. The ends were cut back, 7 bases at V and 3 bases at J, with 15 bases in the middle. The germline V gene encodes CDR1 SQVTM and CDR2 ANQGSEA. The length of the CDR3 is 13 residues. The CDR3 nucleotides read TGCAGCGGGATCGCGGGAGGAGACTATGGCTACACCTTC. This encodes CSGIAGGDYGYTF.